This TCR beta chain was observed in a study of T cell responses to AZD1222 COVID-19 vaccine. Overall study context: Second doses were pooled across both intervals (about 4 or about 12 weeks). General observations from the study: Vaccine-associated CD4 TCRs spanned spike, dominant at 160-218 and 743-854. Nearly half of the spike-specific TCRs reportedly recognize variant regions that carry no mutations.

Between the trimmed V and J ends, which lost 5 bases and 0 bases, there was a span of 10 bases. The CDR3 is 14 amino acids. Germline-derived CDR1 and CDR2 are SGHTA and FQGNSA. This table comes from immunoSEQ multiplex PCR, and its TCRdb copy is limited to in-frame clones, with some not included. This sample has about 120,000 clones; around nine tenths occur once, and the top ten carry approximately 8.4%. For this clone: The antigen is not known.

The material sequenced was peripheral blood, taken on day 0 of AZD1222 vaccination. The TCR comes from an adult in good health. The chain links TRBV7-2 to TRBJ2-5; D may be TRBD2 (5 bases). The CDR3 DNA sequence: TGTGCCAGCAGCACCGGGGTGTACCAAGAGACCCAGTACTTC. Residues: CASSTGVYQETQYF.